Described below is a single T cell receptor (beta chain) sequence and its context. Its antigen is undetermined. Germline V lookup: CDR1 MNHNS, CDR2 SASEGT. The CDR3 runs to 15 residues. Deletions cut 4 bases from V and 5 bases from J, with 14 bases between. The source of the sample is a study of T cell repertoires in cytomegalovirus infection. Looking at the study overall: CMV epitopes that were recently identified and HLA-C-restricted were used alongside well-studied HLA-B-restricted ones. An indication of both CMV infection and matching HLA type came from public TCR beta signatures. Study outcomes and limitations: CMV carriers with the relevant HLA were identified by cumulative public TCR beta family frequency. Across the ex vivo response, the dominant clonotypes were HLA-C-restricted CMV-specific TCR beta clonotypes.

TCRdb used MiXCR to reprocess the reads, holding one entry per CDR3 protein. The sample carries hundreds of thousands of distinct CDR3 sequences, roughly 28% recorded once. The origin of this receptor is a human donor in good health (CMV status not recorded). Some clones in this sample may be carry-over from other donors' samples. This sample comprised cultured PBMCs, obtained from culture after CMV antigen stimulation. V and J are TRBV6-1 and TRBJ2-2; D might be TRBD1 (5 bases). DNA for the CDR3: TGTGCCAGCAGTGGTCGGCAGGGAAGGACCGGGGAGCTGTTTTTT. Protein product: CASSGRQGRTGELFF.